This T cell receptor (beta chain) was recovered during a study of CD8+ T cells in alopecia areata. This clone came up once. Lesional scalp punch biopsies and peripheral blood came from alopecia areata patients. From PBMCs, CD4+ and CD8+ T cells were sorted. The CDR3 has 15 residues. Germline CDR1 reads LNHDA; CDR2 reads SQIVND (reference sequence). The germline V and J ends were trimmed by 7 bases and 4 bases, with 17 bases remaining between them. Investigators isolated RNA and reverse transcribed it into cDNA to act as the sequencing template. Generated by immunoSEQ multiplex PCR, the TCRdb table keeps only in-frame clones and is missing some. The table has some 240,000 clones, around 62% seen once.

This specimen was CD4+ T cells sorted from blood, taken at week 0. The chain joins TRBV19 to TRBJ1-5; weak D call: TRBD1 (6 bases). The TCR was taken from a human donor with alopecia areata. The CDR3 sequence: CASMWSGGWNQPQHF. In DNA form, the CDR3 reads TGTGCCAGTATGTGGTCGGGGGGCTGGAATCAGCCCCAGCATTTT.